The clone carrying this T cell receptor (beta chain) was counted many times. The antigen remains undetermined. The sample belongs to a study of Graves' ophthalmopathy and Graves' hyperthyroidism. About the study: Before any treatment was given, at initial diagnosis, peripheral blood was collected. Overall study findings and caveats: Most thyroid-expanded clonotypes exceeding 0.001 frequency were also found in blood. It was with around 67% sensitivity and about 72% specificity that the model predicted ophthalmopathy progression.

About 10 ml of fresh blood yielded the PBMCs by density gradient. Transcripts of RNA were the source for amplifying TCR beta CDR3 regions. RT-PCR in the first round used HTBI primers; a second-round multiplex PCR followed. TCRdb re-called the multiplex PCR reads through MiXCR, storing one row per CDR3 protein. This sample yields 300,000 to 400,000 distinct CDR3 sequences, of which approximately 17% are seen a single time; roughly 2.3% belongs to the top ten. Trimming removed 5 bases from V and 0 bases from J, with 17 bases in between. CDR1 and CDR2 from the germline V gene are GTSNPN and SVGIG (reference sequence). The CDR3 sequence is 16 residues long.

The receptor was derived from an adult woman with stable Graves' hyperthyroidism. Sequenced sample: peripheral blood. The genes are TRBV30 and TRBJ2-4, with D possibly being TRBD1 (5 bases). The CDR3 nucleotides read TGTGCCTGGGGCCTTAGGGTGGGGCTAGCCAAAAACATTCAGTACTTC. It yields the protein CAWGLRVGLAKNIQYF.